This TCR beta chain was captured in a study of blood T cell repertoires in COVID-19. Study details: Researchers got acute and convalescent COVID-19 samples from the United States, Italy and Spain. Nucleic acid was either cDNA or gDNA, and it came from T cells, B-cell-depleted T cells, or PBMCs.

Per the original methods: Reference gene primer amplification in the assay estimated nucleated cell counts. Sequencing was performed with immunoSEQ multiplex PCR; in TCRdb, only in-frame clones are kept and a portion is missing. V, J and clone size were drawn from that table, and D and trimming were deduced from the DNA. The sample has around 300,000 clones; 70% to 90% are singletons. From germline, CDR1 is LGHDT and CDR2 YNNKEL (reference sequence). The CDR3 has 13 residues. Trimming cost V 3 bases and J 5 bases; bases outside gene matches: 3. This TCR came from a woman in her 70s with acute or convalescent COVID-19. The sample taken for sequencing was peripheral blood. The chain employs TRBV3-1 (or the pseudogene TRBV3-2) and TRBJ1-1; 7 positions agree with TRBD1. CDR3 in amino acids: CASSQDRSTEAFF. CDR3 coding DNA: TGTGCCAGCAGCCAGGACAGGAGTACTGAAGCTTTCTTT.